The clone carrying this T cell receptor beta chain was counted ten times or more. CDR1 and CDR2 from the germline V gene are SGHTA and FQGNSA. Trimming removed 0 bases from V and 2 bases from J, with 10 bases in between. The CDR3 contains 15 residues. These data come from a study of blood T cells in healthy people across ages. A J-beta primer mix and a sample-barcoded 5' primer were used in a second PCR of about 6 to 12 cycles. Via MiXCR, TCRdb re-called the 5' RACE reads, giving one row per CDR3 protein. The sample has fewer than 2,000,000 distinct CDR3 sequences; about 39% are singletons. The chain carries TRBV7-2 and TRBJ2-5; D gene uncertain. Input material: blood. This receptor was identified in a human donor in good health. In DNA form, the CDR3 reads TGTGCCAGCAGCTTAGCTGGGCAGTCACAAGAGACCCAGTACTTC. This codes for CASSLAGQSQETQYF.